This T cell receptor (beta chain) was recorded in a study of CD8+CD57+ T cells in acquired aplastic anemia. Study results and caveats: Between patients and controls, CD8+ Simpson's diversity did not vary significantly. In common between the patients and the controls were twenty-nine CD8+ CDR3 sequences.

Genomic DNA provided the template from which TCR beta VDJ and CDR3 profiles were obtained. TCRdb itself ran the reads through MiXCR, one entry per CDR3 protein. The sample has 200,000 or so distinct CDR3 sequences; 55% to 70% are singletons. As regards this clonotype: Its antigen remains unknown.

CDR3 size: 15 residues. The germline V gene has CDR1 SEHNR and CDR2 FQNEAQ (reference sequence). J was trimmed by 0 bases and V by 4 bases; bases with no gene match: 2. Sequencing was done on a sample of sorted CD4+, CD8+, or CD8+CD57+ T cells (not recorded which) from PBMCs. This clonotype originated in a human donor with severe aplastic anemia or a healthy control (not recorded which). The chain is built from TRBV7-9 and TRBJ2-2; 7 bases are a match to TRBD2. The CDR3 loop is CASSSGLANTGELFF. For the CDR3, the DNA is TGTGCCAGCAGCTCAGGACTAGCGAACACCGGGGAGCTGTTTTTT. Full variable domain (rest looked up from reference TRBV7-9 and TRBJ2-2): DTGVSQNPRHKITKRGQNVTFRCDPISEHNRLYWYRQTLGQGPEFLTYFQNEAQLEKSRLLSDRFSAERPKGSFSTLEIQRTEQGDSAMYLCASSSGLANTGELFFGEGSRLTVL.